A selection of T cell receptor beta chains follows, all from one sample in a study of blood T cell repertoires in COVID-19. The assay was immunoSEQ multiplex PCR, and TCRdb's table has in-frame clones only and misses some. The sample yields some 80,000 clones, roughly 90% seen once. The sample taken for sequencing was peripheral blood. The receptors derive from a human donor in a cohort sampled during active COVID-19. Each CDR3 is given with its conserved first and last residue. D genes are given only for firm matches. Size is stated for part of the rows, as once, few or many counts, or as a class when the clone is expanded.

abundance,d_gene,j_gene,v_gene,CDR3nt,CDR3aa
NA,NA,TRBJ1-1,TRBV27,TGTGCCAGCAGTTTGACAGGGAACACTGAAGCTTTCTTT,CASSLTGNTEAFF
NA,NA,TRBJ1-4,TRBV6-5,TGTGCCAGCAGTTTCCGGCCAGACAGCCGTAATGAAAAACTGTTTTTT,CASSFRPDSRNEKLFF
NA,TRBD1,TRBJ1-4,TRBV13,TGTGCCAGCAGCTCCGGACAGGGTAAACTGTTTTTT,CASSSGQGKLFF
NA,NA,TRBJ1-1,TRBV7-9,TGTGCCACCCGGGGGAACACTGAAGCTTTCTTT,CATRGNTEAFF
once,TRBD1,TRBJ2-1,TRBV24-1,TGTGCCACCAGTGATCCCGGACAGGGGTCCTACAATGAGCAGTTCTTC,CATSDPGQGSYNEQFF
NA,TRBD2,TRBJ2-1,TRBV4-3,TGCGCCAGCAGCCAAGGACTAGCGAGTTACAATGAGCAGTTCTTC,CASSQGLASYNEQFF
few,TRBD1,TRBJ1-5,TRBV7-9,TGTGCCAGCAGTAGCCAAGGACAGGCCCATCAGCCCCAGCATTTT,CASSSQGQAHQPQHF
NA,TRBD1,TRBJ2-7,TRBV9,TGTGCCAGCAGCGTCTCGACAGGGGGCGAGCAGTACTTC,CASSVSTGGEQYF
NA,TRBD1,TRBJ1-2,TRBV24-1,TGTGCCACCAGTGATGCGGACAGGGCGGACCATGGCTACACCTTC,CATSDADRADHGYTF
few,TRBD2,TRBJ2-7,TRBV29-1,TGCAGCGTCGTAGGACTAGCGGGAGGCGAGCAGTACTTC,CSVVGLAGGEQYF
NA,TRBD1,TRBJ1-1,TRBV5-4,TGTGCCAGCAGCTATGGAGGTCGGACAGGAGCTTTCGGAGCTTTCTTT,CASSYGGRTGAFGAFF
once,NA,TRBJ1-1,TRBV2,TGTGCCAACGTTGACGGGATTGAAGCTTTCTTT,CANVDGIEAFF
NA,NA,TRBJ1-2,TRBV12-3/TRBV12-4,TGTGCCAGCCAGTACAGGAACTATGGCTACACCTTC,CASQYRNYGYTF